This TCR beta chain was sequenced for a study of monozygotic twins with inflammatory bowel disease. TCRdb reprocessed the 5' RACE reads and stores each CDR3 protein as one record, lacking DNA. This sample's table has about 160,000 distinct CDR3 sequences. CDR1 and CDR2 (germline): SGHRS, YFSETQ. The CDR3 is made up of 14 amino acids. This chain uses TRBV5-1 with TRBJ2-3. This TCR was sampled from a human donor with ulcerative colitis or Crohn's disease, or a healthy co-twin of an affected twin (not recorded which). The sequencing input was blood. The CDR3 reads CASSLTQTADTQYF.